Listed here are 20 T cell receptor beta chains from one sample, sequenced in a study of blood T cells in healthy people across ages. Alongside a J-beta primer mix, a sample-barcoded 5' primer served in a second PCR lasting about 7 to 12 cycles. TCRdb independently ran MiXCR on the 5' RACE reads; one entry per CDR3 protein. The sample carries under 800,000 distinct CDR3 sequences, 35% to 45% recorded once. The material sequenced was blood. The receptors were sampled from a woman aged 55 to 70 in good health.

This clonotype has just a few counts. The gene calls are TRBV7-3 and TRBJ2-3; 15 bases are a match to TRBD2. The germline V gene encodes CDR1 SGHTA and CDR2 FQGTGA. The CDR3 consists of 20 residues. V shed 2 bases and J 3 bases; nucleotides not matched to a gene: 12. The CDR3 coding sequence is TGTGCCAGCAGCTTACGCACCGGACTAGCGGGAGGGCCGCTGACAGATACGCAGTATTTT. It encodes CASSLRTGLAGGPLTDTQYF.

This clonotype occurred a few times. V is TRBV28 and J is TRBJ1-5; TRBD1 matches at 7 bases. Trimming cost V 4 bases and J 2 bases; bases outside gene matches: 8. Per the germline V gene, CDR1 is MDHEN and CDR2 is SYDVKM. The CDR3 runs to 16 residues. CDR3 sequence reads: CASSSPQGDGNQPQHF. DNA of the CDR3: TGTGCCAGCAGTTCACCGCAGGGGGACGGCAATCAGCCCCAGCATTTT.

This clonotype was seen more than once but under ten times. The chain links TRBV3-1 to TRBJ2-7, with TRBD2 identical over 12 bases. Looked up from germline, CDR1 is LGHDT and CDR2 is YNNKEL (reference sequence). This CDR3 is 16 amino acids long. With V trimmed by 2 bases and J by 7 bases, 9 bases remained unmatched. DNA for the CDR3: TGTGCCAGCAGCCAAATAGTACTAGCGGGAGGAGGGGAGCAGTACTTC. Translation gives CASSQIVLAGGGEQYF.

The CDR3 reads CASSPGQVPSGQYF. As DNA, the CDR3 is TGCGCCAGCAGCCCGGGACAGGTCCCTTCGGGGCAGTACTTC. The V and J genes are TRBV5-1 and TRBJ2-5; 8 bases are a match to TRBD1. This CDR3 comprises 14 residues. The V gene's germline CDR1 is SGHRS and CDR2 YFSETQ. The trim removed 4 bases at V and 11 bases at J, leaving 13 bases unmatched.

This sequence joins TRBV18 and TRBJ2-5; maybe TRBD2 (5 bases). Matching the DNA end better, TRBJ2-7 makes the J call doubtful. The CDR3 runs to 15 residues. CDR1 KGHSH and CDR2 LQKENI come from the germline V gene. The CDR3 sequence is CASSPPSGQALEQYF. CDR3 DNA: TGTGCCAGCTCACCACCGAGCGGCCAAGCTCTCGAGCAGTACTTC.

This clonotype was recorded a few times. This chain joins TRBV29-1 and TRBJ2-3; D not certain. V lost 7 bases and J 2 bases, leaving 10 bases between the germline ends. The CDR3 covers 12 residues. Germline loops: CDR1 SQVTM, CDR2 ANQGSEA. CDR3 nucleotide sequence: TGCAGCGGAGGCAGGAACACAGATACGCAGTATTTT. This codes for CSGGRNTDTQYF.

The chain carries TRBV20-1 and TRBJ2-5; no clear D gene. The J call is uncertain, as TRBJ2-7 better fits the DNA end. CDR3 length equals 14 residues. CDR1 DFQATT and CDR2 SNEGSKA come from the germline V gene (reference sequence). CDR3 sequence: CSAPRANGDYEQYF. DNA of the CDR3: TGCAGTGCTCCTCGGGCCAACGGAGACTACGAGCAGTACTTC.

This clonotype was seen a handful of times. The rearrangement uses TRBV28 and TRBJ2-7; D might be TRBD2 (5 bases). The V end lost 6 bases, the J end lost 5 bases, and 11 bases lay between the germline ends. From germline, CDR1 is MDHEN and CDR2 SYDVKM. The CDR3 runs to 12 residues. The CDR3 loop is CASRGLADEQYF. CDR3 coding DNA: TGTGCCAGCAGAGGGCTAGCCGACGAGCAGTACTTC.

The chain combines TRBV29-1 with TRBJ1-1, with D perhaps TRBD1 (5 bases). Germline CDR1 reads SQVTM; CDR2 reads ANQGSEA. V lost 3 bases, J lost 0 bases, and 8 bases lay in between. The CDR3 is 13 amino acids. The CDR3 sequence: CSVDREVNTEAFF. In DNA form, the CDR3 reads TGCAGCGTTGACAGGGAGGTGAACACTGAAGCTTTCTTT.

On this clonotype: A much larger clone lies a single base off, so this may be a read error. The CDR3 loop reads CGNRTQNIQYF. CDR3 in DNA: TGCGGGAACCGAACCCAAAACATTCAGTACTTC. The chain combines TRBV29-1 with TRBJ2-5; D is unresolved. Matching the DNA end better, TRBJ2-4 makes the J call doubtful. Germline V CDR1 and CDR2: SQVTM, ANQGSEA. The length of the CDR3 is 11 residues.

The CDR3 loop is CASSKRCQGSRNEQYF. CDR3 nucleotide sequence: TGTGCCAGCAGCAAAAGGTGTCAGGGGAGCCGAAACGAGCAGTACTTC. The rearrangement joins TRBV21-1 to TRBJ2-7; whether TRBD1, the table's D call, matches the DNA was not checked. TRBV21-1 is labeled a pseudogene. The CDR3 has 16 amino acids.

The chain employs TRBV12-3 or TRBV12-4 and TRBJ1-1; tentatively, D is TRBD1 (5 bases). The V end lost 3 bases, the J end lost 10 bases, and 12 bases lay between the germline ends. The CDR3 runs to 12 residues. The CDR3 region is CASSFVRETAFF. For the CDR3, the DNA is TGTGCCAGCAGTTTTGTCAGGGAAACAGCTTTCTTT.

DNA for the CDR3: TGTGCCAGCAGTTTTTCCGGGACAAGCGGATCCTACAATGAGCAGTTCTTC. It translates to CASSFSGTSGSYNEQFF. V usage is TRBV12-3 or TRBV12-4 and J usage is TRBJ2-1; D may be TRBD1 (6 bases). CDR3 length: 17 amino acids. Trimming took off 3 bases at V and 1 base at J, with 16 bases between the two ends.

The chain combines TRBV4-1 with TRBJ2-3; the match to TRBD2 covers 7 bases. The CDR3 runs 19 residues. J gave up 2 bases and V 3 bases, and 17 bases lay outside the gene matches. Looked up from germline, CDR1 is MGHRA and CDR2 is YSYEKL. Written as DNA, the CDR3 is TGCGCCAGCAGCCAGAAGTCCCCTACGGGGCGGGAGTTCACAGATACGCAGTATTTT. Residues: CASSQKSPTGREFTDTQYF.

The chain has TRBV4-1 and TRBJ1-1; possible D gene TRBD1, 6 bases. Germline loops: CDR1 MGHRA, CDR2 YSYEKL. The length of the CDR3 is 18 residues. V was cut by 1 base and J by 5 bases, with 23 bases left in between. The CDR3 sequence is CASSQVWQGISIGTEAFF. CDR3 DNA: TGCGCCAGCAGCCAAGTTTGGCAGGGGATTAGCATAGGGACTGAAGCTTTCTTT.

V is TRBV7-2 and J is TRBJ2-3; TRBD2 aligns across 7 bases. The CDR3 consists of 15 residues. The J segment lost 2 bases and the V segment lost 5 bases, leaving 7 bases of the junction unmatched. CDR1 and CDR2 (germline): SGHTA, FQGNSA. CDR3: CASSPRTSYTDTQYF. The CDR3 region has the DNA TGTGCCAGCAGCCCCCGGACTAGTTACACAGATACGCAGTATTTT.

This clonotype was picked up a small number of times. The chain couples TRBV7-2 to TRBJ2-1; 11 bases line up with TRBD2. The CDR3 extends over 14 amino acids. In germline, CDR1 is SGHTA, CDR2 FQGNSA. V was clipped by 6 bases and J by 6 bases; unmatched bases: 4. In DNA, the CDR3 is TGTGCCAGCAGGGTAACTAGCGGGAGCAATGAGCAGTTCTTC. Encoded protein: CASRVTSGSNEQFF. The entire variable domain, with the rest obtained from reference TRBV7-2 and TRBJ2-1, is as follows: GAGVSQSPSNKVTEKGKDVELRCDPISGHTALYWYRQSLGQGLEFLIYFQGNSAPDKSGLPSDRFSAERTGGSVSTLTIQRTQQEDSAVYLCASRVTSGSNEQFFGPGTRLTVL.

The CDR3 bases are TGTGCCAGCAGTTACTCAGCAGGGGATCGAGGGTACGAGCAGTACTTC. It is translated as CASSYSAGDRGYEQYF. This chain connects TRBV6-5 to TRBJ2-7, with a possible D match to TRBD1 (6 bases). The germline CDR1 and CDR2 sequences are MNHEY and SVGAGI. V lost 0 bases and J lost 4, with 16 bases in between. The CDR3 loop spans 16 amino acids.

The chain employs TRBV20-1 and TRBJ2-3, with TRBD2 matching 7 bases. V was clipped by 8 bases and J by 3 bases; unmatched bases: 2. The CDR3 consists of 11 residues. Germline CDR1 is DFQATT and CDR2 is SNEGSKA (reference sequence). The CDR3 here is CSSGMTDTQYF. CDR3 nucleotides: TGCAGTAGCGGGATGACAGATACGCAGTATTTT.

The chain links TRBV12-3 or TRBV12-4 to TRBJ2-1; 8 bases fit TRBD2. The trim removed 7 bases at V and 13 bases at J, leaving 12 bases unmatched. The CDR3 is 13 amino acids. The CDR3 here is CASTTGGDETQFF. The CDR3, as DNA: TGTGCCAGCACCACCGGGGGGGACGAGACCCAGTTCTTC.